This is a list of T cell receptor beta chains from one sample in a study of cytomegalovirus exposure and HLA in healthy donors. The protocol was immunoSEQ multiplex PCR, while the TCRdb copy is restricted to in-frame clones and leaves out a portion. The sample table sets out about 160,000 clones. Sequenced material: PBMCs. Receptors were obtained from a young man in good health and CMV-seronegative. Both conserved end residues are part of each CDR3. The D gene is left open where the match is weak.

J: TRBJ2-3; V: TRBV27; D: TRBD1; CDR3: CASSESWTGLYGDTQYF; DNA: TGTGCCAGCAGCGAATCCTGGACAGGGTTGTATGGAGATACGCAGTATTTT
J: TRBJ1-2; V: TRBV7-9; D: -; CDR3: CASSLARLGRIGNYGYTF; DNA: TGTGCCAGCAGCTTAGCCCGGCTGGGCAGGATCGGTAACTATGGCTACACCTTC
J: TRBJ2-1; V: TRBV5-4; D: TRBD1; CDR3: CASSPGQGSYNEQFF; DNA: TGTGCCAGCAGCCCTGGACAGGGTTCCTACAATGAGCAGTTCTTC
J: TRBJ1-4; V: TRBV9; D: -; CDR3: CASRGNEKLFF; DNA: TGTGCCAGTAGGGGAAATGAAAAACTGTTTTTT
J: TRBJ2-1; V: TRBV6-4; D: TRBD2; CDR3: CASSASGSTDEQFF; DNA: TGTGCCAGCAGTGCTAGCGGGAGTACTGATGAGCAGTTCTTC
J: TRBJ2-1; V: TRBV7-9; D: TRBD1; CDR3: CASSSRDRGYNEQFF; DNA: TGTGCCAGCAGCTCCCGGGACAGGGGCTACAATGAGCAGTTCTTC
J: TRBJ1-4; V: TRBV4-2; D: -; CDR3: CASSQGQIIEKLFF; DNA: TGTGCCAGCAGCCAAGGACAGATTATTGAAAAACTGTTTTTT
J: TRBJ1-1; V: TRBV27; D: -; CDR3: CASSRLQNTEAFF; DNA: TGTGCCAGCAGCCGACTGCAGAACACTGAAGCTTTCTTT
J: TRBJ2-2; V: TRBV5-1; D: TRBD2; CDR3: CASTRGTGTTHTGELFF; DNA: TGCGCCAGCACCCGGGGGACCGGGACTACCCACACCGGGGAGCTGTTTTTT
J: TRBJ1-5; V: TRBV6-6; D: TRBD1; CDR3: CASSYGTGGVVQPQHF; DNA: TGTGCCAGCAGTTATGGGACAGGGGGAGTCGTTCAGCCCCAGCATTTT
J: TRBJ1-1; V: TRBV4-2; D: TRBD1; CDR3: CASRLRGQNTEAFF; DNA: TGTGCCAGCCGCTTAAGGGGGCAGAACACTGAAGCTTTCTTT
J: TRBJ2-1; V: TRBV5-8; D: TRBD2; CDR3: CASSATETSGISYNEQFF; DNA: TGTGCCAGCAGCGCAACCGAAACTAGCGGAATCTCCTACAATGAGCAGTTCTTC
J: TRBJ2-7; V: TRBV5-8; D: -; CDR3: CASSLLDNFQEQYF; DNA: TGTGCCAGCAGCTTACTGGACAACTTCCAAGAGCAGTACTTC
J: TRBJ2-2; V: TRBV6-5; D: -; CDR3: CASSSQGNAGELFF; DNA: TGTGCCAGCAGTTCGCAGGGTAACGCCGGGGAGCTGTTTTTT
J: TRBJ2-2; V: TRBV6-1; D: TRBD2; CDR3: CASSSGRGYGELFF; DNA: TGTGCCAGCAGCAGCGGGAGAGGATACGGGGAGCTGTTTTTT
J: TRBJ2-5; V: TRBV5-4; D: TRBD2; CDR3: CASSPGTSGNEETQYF; DNA: TGTGCCAGCAGCCCTGGGACTAGCGGGAACGAAGAGACCCAGTACTTC
J: TRBJ1-2; V: TRBV18; D: TRBD1; CDR3: CASSRATGGDGYTF; DNA: TGTGCCAGCTCACGAGCAACAGGGGGCGATGGCTACACCTTC
J: TRBJ1-4; V: TRBV11-2; D: -; CDR3: CASSFQGGAEKLFF; DNA: TGTGCCAGCAGCTTTCAGGGAGGAGCTGAAAAACTGTTTTTT
J: TRBJ1-4; V: TRBV11-1; D: -; CDR3: CASSSEGLDEKLFF; DNA: TGTGCCAGCAGCTCAGAGGGACTCGACGAAAAACTGTTTTTT
J: TRBJ2-7; V: TRBV28; D: TRBD2; CDR3: CRTGTRGYEQYF; DNA: TGTCGAACCGGGACTAGGGGCTACGAGCAGTACTTC
J: TRBJ2-2; V: TRBV5-6; D: TRBD1; CDR3: CASSWTGGFTGELFF; DNA: TGTGCCAGCAGCTGGACAGGGGGCTTCACCGGGGAGCTGTTTTTT
J: TRBJ2-2; V: TRBV7-9; D: -; CDR3: CASSLNAGRGGELFF; DNA: TGTGCCAGCAGCCTTAATGCGGGGCGAGGCGGGGAGCTGTTTTTT
J: TRBJ1-5; V: TRBV10-3; D: -; CDR3: CAISEERDNQPQHF; DNA: TGTGCCATCAGTGAGGAACGGGACAATCAGCCCCAGCATTTT
J: TRBJ1-2; V: TRBV19; D: -; CDR3: CASSILDRIGGYTF; DNA: TGTGCCAGTAGTATCCTCGACAGGATTGGGGGCTACACCTTC
J: TRBJ1-1; V: TRBV11-3; D: -; CDR3: CASSQIGGTLNTEAFF; DNA: TGTGCCAGCAGTCAAATTGGGGGCACACTGAACACTGAAGCTTTCTTT
J: TRBJ2-1; V: TRBV4-2; D: TRBD2; CDR3: CASSHTLAGAINEQFF; DNA: TGTGCCAGCAGCCATACACTAGCGGGAGCAATCAATGAGCAGTTCTTC
J: TRBJ1-1; V: TRBV6-5; D: -; CDR3: CASSISGGTEAFF; DNA: TGTGCCAGCAGCATATCCGGGGGCACTGAAGCTTTCTTT
J: TRBJ1-1; V: TRBV6-6; D: -; CDR3: CASTLDTNTEAFF; DNA: TGTGCCAGCACCCTGGACACGAACACTGAAGCTTTCTTT
J: TRBJ1-1; V: TRBV27; D: -; CDR3: CASSFTGFPPTEAFF; DNA: TGTGCCAGCAGTTTTACAGGTTTTCCGCCCACTGAAGCTTTCTTT
J: TRBJ2-1; V: TRBV2; D: TRBD1; CDR3: CASSEDRQGYNEQFF; DNA: TGTGCCAGCAGTGAGGACAGACAGGGGTATAATGAGCAGTTCTTC
J: TRBJ1-5; V: TRBV28; D: -; CDR3: CASSLRWPQHF; DNA: TGTGCCAGCAGTTTGAGATGGCCCCAGCATTTT
J: TRBJ2-2; V: TRBV6-5; D: -; CDR3: CASRRDFSTGELFF; DNA: TGTGCCAGCAGGAGGGACTTCAGCACCGGGGAGCTGTTTTTT
J: TRBJ2-7; V: TRBV11-3; D: -; CDR3: CASSSTARNEQYF; DNA: TGTGCCAGCAGCTCCACCGCGAGGAACGAGCAGTACTTC
J: TRBJ2-1; V: TRBV6-5; D: -; CDR3: CASTPDKYNEQFF; DNA: TGTGCCAGCACCCCGGACAAATACAATGAGCAGTTCTTC
J: TRBJ1-1; V: TRBV11-2; D: TRBD1; CDR3: CASSSDRATEAFF; DNA: TGTGCCAGCAGCTCGGACAGGGCCACTGAAGCTTTCTTT
J: TRBJ2-7; V: TRBV15; D: -; CDR3: CATSGGDYMRDEQYF; DNA: TGTGCCACCAGCGGAGGCGACTATATGCGGGACGAGCAGTACTTC
J: TRBJ2-2; V: TRBV30; D: -; CDR3: CAWSFSLTNTGELFF; DNA: TGTGCCTGGAGTTTCAGTCTCACGAACACCGGGGAGCTGTTTTTT
J: TRBJ1-1; V: TRBV11-2; D: -; CDR3: CASSLTSTEAFF; DNA: TGTGCCAGCAGCTTAACTTCCACTGAAGCTTTCTTT
J: TRBJ1-4; V: TRBV10-3; D: -; CDR3: CATRMGGNEKLFF; DNA: TGTGCCACCAGGATGGGGGGTAATGAAAAACTGTTTTTT
J: TRBJ1-2; V: TRBV28; D: -; CDR3: CASIHPNSAYGYTF; DNA: TGTGCCAGCATCCACCCAAACTCCGCCTATGGCTACACCTTC
J: TRBJ1-2; V: TRBV7-2; D: -; CDR3: CASSSQASNYGYTF; DNA: TGTGCCAGCAGCTCACAGGCCAGCAACTATGGCTACACCTTC